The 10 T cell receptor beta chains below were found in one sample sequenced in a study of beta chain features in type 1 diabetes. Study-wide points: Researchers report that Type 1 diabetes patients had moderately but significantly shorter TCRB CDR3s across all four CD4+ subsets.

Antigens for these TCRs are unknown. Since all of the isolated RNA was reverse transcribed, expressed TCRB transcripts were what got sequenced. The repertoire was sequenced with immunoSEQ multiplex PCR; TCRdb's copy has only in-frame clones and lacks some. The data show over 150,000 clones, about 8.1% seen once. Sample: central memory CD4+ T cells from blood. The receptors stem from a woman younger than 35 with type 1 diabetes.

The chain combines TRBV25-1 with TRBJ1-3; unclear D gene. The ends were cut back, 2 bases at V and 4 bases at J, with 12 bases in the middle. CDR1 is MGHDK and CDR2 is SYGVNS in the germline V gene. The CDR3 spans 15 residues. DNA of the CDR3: TGTGCCAGCAGTGAAAGCCCACAGCCCGGAAACACCATATATTTT. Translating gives CASSESPQPGNTIYF.

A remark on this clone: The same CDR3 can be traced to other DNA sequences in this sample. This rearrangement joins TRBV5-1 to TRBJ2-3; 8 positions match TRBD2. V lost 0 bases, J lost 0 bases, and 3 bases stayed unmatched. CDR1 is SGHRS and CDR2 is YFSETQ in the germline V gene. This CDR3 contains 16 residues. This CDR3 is CASSLEAGGSTDTQYF. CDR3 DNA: TGCGCCAGCAGCTTGGAGGCGGGGGGAAGCACAGATACGCAGTATTTT.

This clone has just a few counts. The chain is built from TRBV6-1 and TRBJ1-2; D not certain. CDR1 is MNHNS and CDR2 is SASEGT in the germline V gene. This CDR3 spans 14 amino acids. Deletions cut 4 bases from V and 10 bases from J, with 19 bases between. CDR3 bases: TGTGCCAGCAGTGTCGGGAGGGAATACGTAGACTACACCTTC. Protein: CASSVGREYVDYTF.

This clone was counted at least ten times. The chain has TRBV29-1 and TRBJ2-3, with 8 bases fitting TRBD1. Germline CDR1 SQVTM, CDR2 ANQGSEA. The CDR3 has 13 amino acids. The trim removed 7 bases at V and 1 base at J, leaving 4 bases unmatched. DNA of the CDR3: TGCAGCGCCAAGACAGGGGGCACAGATACGCAGTATTTT. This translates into CSAKTGGTDTQYF.

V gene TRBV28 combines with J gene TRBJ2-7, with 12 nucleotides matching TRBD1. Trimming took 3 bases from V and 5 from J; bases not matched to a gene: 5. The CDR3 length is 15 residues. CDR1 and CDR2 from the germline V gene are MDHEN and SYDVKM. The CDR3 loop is CASSLAGTGGHEQYF. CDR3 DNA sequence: TGTGCCAGCAGTTTGGCAGGGACAGGGGGCCACGAGCAGTACTTC.

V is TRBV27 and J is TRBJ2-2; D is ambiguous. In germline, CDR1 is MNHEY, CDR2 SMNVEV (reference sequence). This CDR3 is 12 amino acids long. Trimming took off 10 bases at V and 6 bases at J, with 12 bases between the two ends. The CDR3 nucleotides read TGTGCCACCCGCGGCGGTCCCGGGGAGCTGTTTTTT. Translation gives CATRGGPGELFF.

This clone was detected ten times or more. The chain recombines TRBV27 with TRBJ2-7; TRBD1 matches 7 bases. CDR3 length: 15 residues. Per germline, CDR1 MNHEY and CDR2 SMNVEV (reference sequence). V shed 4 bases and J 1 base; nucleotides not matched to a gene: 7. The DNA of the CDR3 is TGTGCCAGCAGTTCCCTCGGGACAGTTTCCTACGAGCAGTACTTC. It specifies CASSSLGTVSYEQYF.

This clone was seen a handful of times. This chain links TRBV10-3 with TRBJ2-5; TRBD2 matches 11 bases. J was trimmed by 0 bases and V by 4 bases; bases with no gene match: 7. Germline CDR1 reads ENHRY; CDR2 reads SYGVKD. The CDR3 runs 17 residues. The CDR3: CAISGAGTSGNQETQYF. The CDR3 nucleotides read TGTGCCATCAGTGGGGCCGGGACTAGCGGAAACCAAGAGACCCAGTACTTC.

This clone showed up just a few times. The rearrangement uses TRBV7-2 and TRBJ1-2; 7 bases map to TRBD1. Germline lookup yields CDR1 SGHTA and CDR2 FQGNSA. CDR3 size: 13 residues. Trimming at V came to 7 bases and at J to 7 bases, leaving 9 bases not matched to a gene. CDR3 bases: TGTGCCAGCACCCGGACAGGAGTGATTGGCTACACCTTC. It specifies CASTRTGVIGYTF.

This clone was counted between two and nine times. The CDR3 DNA follows: TGTGCCACTACTAGCGGGACCTACAATGAGCAGTTCTTC. As protein: CATTSGTYNEQFF. The chain combines TRBV15 with TRBJ2-1; 10 nucleotides match TRBD2. Per the germline V gene, CDR1 is LNHNV and CDR2 is YYDKDF (reference sequence). The CDR3 totals 13 residues. Trimming took 9 bases from V and 2 from J; bases not matched to a gene: 1. Filled out from reference TRBV15 and TRBJ2-1, the complete variable domain reads DAMVIQNPRYQVTQFGKPVTLSCSQTLNHNVMYWYQQKSSQAPKLLFHYYDKDFNNEADTPDNFQSRRPNTSFCFLDIRSPGLGDTAMYLCATTSGTYNEQFFGPGTRLTVL.